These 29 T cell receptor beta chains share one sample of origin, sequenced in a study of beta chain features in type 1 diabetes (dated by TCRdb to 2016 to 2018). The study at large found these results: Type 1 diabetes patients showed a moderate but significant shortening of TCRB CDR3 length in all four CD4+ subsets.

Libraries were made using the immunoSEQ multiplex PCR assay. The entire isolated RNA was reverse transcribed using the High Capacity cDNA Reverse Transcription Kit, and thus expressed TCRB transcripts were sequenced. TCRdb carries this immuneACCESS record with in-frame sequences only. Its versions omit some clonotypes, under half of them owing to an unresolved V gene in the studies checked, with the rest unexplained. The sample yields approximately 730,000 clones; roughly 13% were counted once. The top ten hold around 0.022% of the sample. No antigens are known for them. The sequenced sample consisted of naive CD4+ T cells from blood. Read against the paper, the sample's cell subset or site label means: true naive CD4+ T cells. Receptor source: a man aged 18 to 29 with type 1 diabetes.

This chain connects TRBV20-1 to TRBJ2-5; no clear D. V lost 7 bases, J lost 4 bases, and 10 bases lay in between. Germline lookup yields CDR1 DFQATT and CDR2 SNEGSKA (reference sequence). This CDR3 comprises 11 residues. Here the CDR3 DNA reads TGCAGTGAGGCAGCTCGAGAGACCCAGTACTTC. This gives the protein CSEAARETQYF.

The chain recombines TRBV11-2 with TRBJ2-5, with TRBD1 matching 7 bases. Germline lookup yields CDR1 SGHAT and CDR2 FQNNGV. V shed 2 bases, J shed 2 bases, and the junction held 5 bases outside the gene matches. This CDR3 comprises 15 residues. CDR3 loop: CASSLTRTGQETQYF. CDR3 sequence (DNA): TGTGCCAGCAGCTTAACCCGGACAGGTCAAGAGACCCAGTACTTC.

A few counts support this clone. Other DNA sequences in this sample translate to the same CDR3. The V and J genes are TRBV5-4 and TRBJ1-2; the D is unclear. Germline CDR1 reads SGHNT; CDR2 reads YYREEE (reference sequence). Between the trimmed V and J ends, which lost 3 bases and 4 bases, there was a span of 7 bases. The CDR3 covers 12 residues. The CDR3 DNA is TGTGCCAGCAGCTCAGACTCCTATGGCTACACCTTC. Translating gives CASSSDSYGYTF. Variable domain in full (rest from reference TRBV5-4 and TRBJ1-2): ETGVTQSPTHLIKTRGQQVTLRCSSQSGHNTVSWYQQALGQGPQFIFQYYREEENGRGNFPPRFSGLQFPNYSSELNVNALELDDSALYLCASSSDSYGYTFGSGTRLTVV.

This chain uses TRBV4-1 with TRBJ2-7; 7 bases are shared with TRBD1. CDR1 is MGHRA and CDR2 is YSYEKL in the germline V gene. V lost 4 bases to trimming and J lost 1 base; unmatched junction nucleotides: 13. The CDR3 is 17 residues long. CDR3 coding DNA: TGCGCCAGCAGCCCACCCCAGGGACAGTCAGGATCCTACGAGCAGTACTTC. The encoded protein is CASSPPQGQSGSYEQYF.

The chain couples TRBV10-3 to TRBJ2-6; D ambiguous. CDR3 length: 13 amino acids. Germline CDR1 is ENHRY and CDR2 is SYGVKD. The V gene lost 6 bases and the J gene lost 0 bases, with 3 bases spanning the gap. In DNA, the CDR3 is TGTGCCATCAGGAGCTCTGGGGCCAACGTCCTGACTTTC. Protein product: CAIRSSGANVLTF.

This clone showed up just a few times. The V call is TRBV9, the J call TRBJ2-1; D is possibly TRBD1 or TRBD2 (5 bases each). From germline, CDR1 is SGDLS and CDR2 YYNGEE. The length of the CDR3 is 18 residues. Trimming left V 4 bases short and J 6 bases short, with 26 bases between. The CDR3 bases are TGTGCCAGCAGCACCAATCCCGGGGCGAACTCCGGGTTCAATGAGCAGTTCTTC. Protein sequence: CASSTNPGANSGFNEQFF.

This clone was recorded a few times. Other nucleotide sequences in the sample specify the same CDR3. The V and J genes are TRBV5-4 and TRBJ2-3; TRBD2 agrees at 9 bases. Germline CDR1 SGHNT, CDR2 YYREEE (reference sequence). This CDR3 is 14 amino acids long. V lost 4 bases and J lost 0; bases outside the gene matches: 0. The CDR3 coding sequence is TGTGCCAGCAGCCTAGCGGGAAGCACAGATACGCAGTATTTT. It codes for CASSLAGSTDTQYF.

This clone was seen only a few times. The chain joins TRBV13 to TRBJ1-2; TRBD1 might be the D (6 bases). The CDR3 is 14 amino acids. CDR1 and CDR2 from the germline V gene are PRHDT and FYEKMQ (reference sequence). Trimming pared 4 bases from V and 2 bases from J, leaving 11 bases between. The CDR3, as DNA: TGTGCCAGCAGCTCCACGGGGGCCAACTATGGCTACACCTTC. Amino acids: CASSSTGANYGYTF.

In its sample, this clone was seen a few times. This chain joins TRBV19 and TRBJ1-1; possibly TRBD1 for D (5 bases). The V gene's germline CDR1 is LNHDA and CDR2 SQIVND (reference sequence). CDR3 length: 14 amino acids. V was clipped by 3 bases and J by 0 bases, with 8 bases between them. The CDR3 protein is CASSINRLNTEAFF. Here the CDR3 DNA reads TGTGCCAGTAGTATCAACAGGCTGAACACTGAAGCTTTCTTT. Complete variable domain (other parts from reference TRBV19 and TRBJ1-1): DGGITQSPKYLFRKEGQNVTLSCEQNLNHDAMYWYRQDPGQGLRLIYYSQIVNDFQKGDIAEGYSVSREKKESFPLTVTSAQKNPTAFYLCASSINRLNTEAFFGQGTRLTVV.

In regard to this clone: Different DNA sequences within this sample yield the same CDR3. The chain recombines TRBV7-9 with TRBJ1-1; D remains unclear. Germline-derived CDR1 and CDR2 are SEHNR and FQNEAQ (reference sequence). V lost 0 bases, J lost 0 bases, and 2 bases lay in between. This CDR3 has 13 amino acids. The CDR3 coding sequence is TGTGCCAGCAGCTTAGCTATGAACACTGAAGCTTTCTTT. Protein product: CASSLAMNTEAFF.

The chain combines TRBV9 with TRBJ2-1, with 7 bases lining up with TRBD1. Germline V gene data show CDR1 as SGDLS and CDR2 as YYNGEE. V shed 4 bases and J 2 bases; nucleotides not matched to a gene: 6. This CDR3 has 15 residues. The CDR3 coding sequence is TGTGCCAGCAGCCAATCGACAGGGACCTACAATGAGCAGTTCTTC. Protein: CASSQSTGTYNEQFF.

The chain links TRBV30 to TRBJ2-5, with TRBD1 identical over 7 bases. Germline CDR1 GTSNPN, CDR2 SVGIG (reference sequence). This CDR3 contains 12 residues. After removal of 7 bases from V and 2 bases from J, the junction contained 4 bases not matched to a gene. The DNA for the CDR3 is TGTGCCTCCGGGACAGCTCAAGAGACCCAGTACTTC. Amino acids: CASGTAQETQYF.

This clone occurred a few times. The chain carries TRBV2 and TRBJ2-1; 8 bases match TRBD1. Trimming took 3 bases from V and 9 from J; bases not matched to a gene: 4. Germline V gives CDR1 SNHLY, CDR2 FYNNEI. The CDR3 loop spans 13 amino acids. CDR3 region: CASSDRGRGEQFF. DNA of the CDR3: TGTGCCAGCAGTGACAGGGGGCGTGGTGAGCAGTTCTTC.

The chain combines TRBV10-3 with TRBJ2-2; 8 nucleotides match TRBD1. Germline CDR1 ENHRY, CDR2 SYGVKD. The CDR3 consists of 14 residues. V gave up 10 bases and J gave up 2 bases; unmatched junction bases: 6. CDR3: CATRTGGNTGELFF. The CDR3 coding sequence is TGTGCCACTCGTACAGGGGGAAACACCGGGGAGCTGTTTTTT.

CDR3 sequence: CASSLDVMGDTQYF. Written as DNA, the CDR3 is TGTGCCAGCAGCTTAGATGTTATGGGTGATACGCAGTATTTT. V gene TRBV11-3 combines with J gene TRBJ2-3; D is undetermined. The germline CDR1 and CDR2 sequences are SGHNT and YENEEA. Trimming pared 0 bases from V and 6 bases from J, leaving 10 bases between. The CDR3 covers 14 residues.

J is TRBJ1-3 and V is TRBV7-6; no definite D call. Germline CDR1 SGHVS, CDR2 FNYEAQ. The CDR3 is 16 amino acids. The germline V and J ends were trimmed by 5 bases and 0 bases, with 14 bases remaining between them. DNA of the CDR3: TGTGCCAGCAGCGTATCGGACGGATTCTCTGGAAACACCATATATTTT. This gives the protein CASSVSDGFSGNTIYF.

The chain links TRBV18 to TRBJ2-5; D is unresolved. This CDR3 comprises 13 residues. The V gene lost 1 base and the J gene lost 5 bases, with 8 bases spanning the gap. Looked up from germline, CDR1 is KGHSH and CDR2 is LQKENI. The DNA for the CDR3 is TGTGCCAGCTCACCACAGACGCCTGAGACCCAGTACTTC. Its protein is CASSPQTPETQYF.

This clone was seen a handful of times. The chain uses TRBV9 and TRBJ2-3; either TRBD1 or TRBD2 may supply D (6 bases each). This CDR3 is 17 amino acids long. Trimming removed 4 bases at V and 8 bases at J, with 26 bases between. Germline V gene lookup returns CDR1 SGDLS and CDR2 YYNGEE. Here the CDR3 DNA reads TGTGCCAGCAGCCGCGGGGTAGGGGGACAAGCCCTCGTTACGCAGTATTTT. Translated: CASSRGVGGQALVTQYF.

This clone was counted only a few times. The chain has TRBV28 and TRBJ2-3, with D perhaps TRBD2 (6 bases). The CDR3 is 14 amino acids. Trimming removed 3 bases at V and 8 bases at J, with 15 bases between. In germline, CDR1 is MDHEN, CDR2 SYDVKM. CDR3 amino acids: CASSLGGVHGTQYF. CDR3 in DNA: TGTGCCAGCAGTTTGGGAGGAGTTCATGGTACGCAGTATTTT.

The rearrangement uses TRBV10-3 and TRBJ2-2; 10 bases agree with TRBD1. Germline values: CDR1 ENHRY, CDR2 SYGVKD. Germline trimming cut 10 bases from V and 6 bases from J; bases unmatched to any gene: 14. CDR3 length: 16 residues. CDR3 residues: CATRTGTGEKAGELFF. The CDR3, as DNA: TGTGCCACCAGAACCGGGACAGGGGAAAAGGCCGGGGAGCTGTTTTTT.

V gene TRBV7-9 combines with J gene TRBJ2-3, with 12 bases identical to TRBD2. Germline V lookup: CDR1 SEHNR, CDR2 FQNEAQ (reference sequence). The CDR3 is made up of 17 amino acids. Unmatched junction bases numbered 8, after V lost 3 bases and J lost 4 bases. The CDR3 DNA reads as TGTGCCAGCAGCTTCCGGACTAGCGGGGTTACCGCAGATACGCAGTATTTT. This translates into CASSFRTSGVTADTQYF.

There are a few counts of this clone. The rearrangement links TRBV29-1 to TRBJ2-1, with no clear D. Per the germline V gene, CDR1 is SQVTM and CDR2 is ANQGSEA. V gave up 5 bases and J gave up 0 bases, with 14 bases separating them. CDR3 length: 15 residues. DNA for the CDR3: TGCAGCGTTCCGCGGCACAAGAGCTCCTACAATGAGCAGTTCTTC. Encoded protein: CSVPRHKSSYNEQFF.

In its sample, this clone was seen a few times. CDR3 sequence (DNA): TGTGCCAGCAGTCTGGGGGGGCCCTCCTACGAGCAGTACTTC. This translates into CASSLGGPSYEQYF. The V gene is TRBV27, the J gene TRBJ2-7; the D gene is possibly TRBD2 (7 bases). Germline-derived CDR1 and CDR2 are MNHEY and SMNVEV (reference sequence). The CDR3 sequence is 14 residues long. With 5 bases removed from V and 0 bases from J, the gap between germline ends came to 11 bases.

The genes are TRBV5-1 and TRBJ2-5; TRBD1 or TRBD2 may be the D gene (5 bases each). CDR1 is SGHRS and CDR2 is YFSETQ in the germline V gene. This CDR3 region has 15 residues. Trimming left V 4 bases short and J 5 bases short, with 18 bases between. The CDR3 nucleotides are TGCGCCAGCAGCCCCCGGGACCAGAGCCTGGAGACCCAGTACTTC. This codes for CASSPRDQSLETQYF. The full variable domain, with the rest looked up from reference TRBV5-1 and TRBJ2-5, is KAGVTQTPRYLIKTRGQQVTLSCSPISGHRSVSWYQQTPGQGLQFLFEYFSETQRNKGNFPGRFSGRQFSNSRSEMNVSTLELGDSALYLCASSPRDQSLETQYFGPGTRLLVL.

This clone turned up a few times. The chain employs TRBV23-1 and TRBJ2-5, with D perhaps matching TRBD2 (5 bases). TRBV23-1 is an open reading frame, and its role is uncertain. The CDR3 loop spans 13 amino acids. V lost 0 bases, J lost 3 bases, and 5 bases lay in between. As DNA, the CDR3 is TGCGCCAGCAGTCAATCCGGGGAAGAGACCCAGTACTTC. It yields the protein CASSQSGEETQYF.

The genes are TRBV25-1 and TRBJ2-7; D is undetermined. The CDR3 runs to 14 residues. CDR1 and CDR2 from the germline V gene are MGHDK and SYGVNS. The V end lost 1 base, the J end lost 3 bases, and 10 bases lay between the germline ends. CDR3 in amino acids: CASSESQLGYEQYF. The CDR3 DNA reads TGTGCCAGCAGTGAATCTCAGTTGGGCTACGAGCAGTACTTC.

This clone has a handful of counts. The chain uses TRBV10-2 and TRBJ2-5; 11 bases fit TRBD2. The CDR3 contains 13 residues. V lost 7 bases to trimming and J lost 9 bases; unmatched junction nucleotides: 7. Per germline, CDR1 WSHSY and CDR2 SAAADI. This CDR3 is CASKVAGGPAQYF. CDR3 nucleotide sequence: TGCGCCAGCAAGGTAGCGGGGGGGCCGGCCCAGTACTTC.

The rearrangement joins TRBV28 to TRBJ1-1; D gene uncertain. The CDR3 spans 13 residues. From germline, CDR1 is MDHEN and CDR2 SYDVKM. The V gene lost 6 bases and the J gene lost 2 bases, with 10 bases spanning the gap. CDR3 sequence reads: CASSQPRNTEAFF. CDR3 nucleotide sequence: TGTGCCAGCAGCCAGCCGCGTAACACTGAAGCTTTCTTT.

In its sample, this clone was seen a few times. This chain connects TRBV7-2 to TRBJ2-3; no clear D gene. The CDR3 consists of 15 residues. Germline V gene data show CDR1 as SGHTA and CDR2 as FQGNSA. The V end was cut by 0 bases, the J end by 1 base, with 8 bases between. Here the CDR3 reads CASSLAGLGTDTQYF. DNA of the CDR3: TGTGCCAGCAGCTTAGCAGGGTTGGGCACAGATACGCAGTATTTT.